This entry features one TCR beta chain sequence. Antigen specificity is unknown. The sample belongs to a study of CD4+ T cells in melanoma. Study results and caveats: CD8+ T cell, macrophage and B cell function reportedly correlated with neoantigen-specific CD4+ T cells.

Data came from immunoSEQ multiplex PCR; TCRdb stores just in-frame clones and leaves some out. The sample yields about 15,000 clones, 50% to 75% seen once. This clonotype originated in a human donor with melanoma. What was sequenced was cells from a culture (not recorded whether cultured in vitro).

The CDR3 sequence: CASSNFGTNSYEQYF. DNA for the CDR3: TGCGCCAGCAGCAATTTCGGGACAAATTCCTACGAGCAGTACTTC. V usage is TRBV5-1 and J usage is TRBJ2-7; a weak D match, TRBD1 (6 bases). This CDR3 spans 15 amino acids. V lost 4 bases and J 1 base, leaving 15 bases between the germline ends. Per the germline V gene, CDR1 is SGHRS and CDR2 is YFSETQ.